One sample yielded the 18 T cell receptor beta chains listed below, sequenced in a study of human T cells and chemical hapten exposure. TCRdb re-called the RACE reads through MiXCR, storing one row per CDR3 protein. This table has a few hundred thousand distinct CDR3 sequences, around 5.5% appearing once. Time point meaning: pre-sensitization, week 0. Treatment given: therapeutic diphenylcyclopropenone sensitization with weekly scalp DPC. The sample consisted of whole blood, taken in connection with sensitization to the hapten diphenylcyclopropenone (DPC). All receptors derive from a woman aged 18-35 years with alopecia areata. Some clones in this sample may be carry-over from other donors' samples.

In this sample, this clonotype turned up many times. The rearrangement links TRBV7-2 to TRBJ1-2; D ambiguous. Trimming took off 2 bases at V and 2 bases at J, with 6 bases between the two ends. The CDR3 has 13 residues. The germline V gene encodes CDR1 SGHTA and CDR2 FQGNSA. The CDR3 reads CASSLSTNYGYTF. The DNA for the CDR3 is TGTGCCAGCAGCTTATCGACGAACTATGGCTACACCTTC.

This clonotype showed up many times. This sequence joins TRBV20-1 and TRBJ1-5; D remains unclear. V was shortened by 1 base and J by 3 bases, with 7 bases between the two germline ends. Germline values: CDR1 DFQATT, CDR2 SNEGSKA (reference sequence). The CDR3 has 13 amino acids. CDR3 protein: CSARGQANQPQHF. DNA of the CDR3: TGCAGTGCTAGAGGCCAGGCCAATCAGCCCCAGCATTTT.

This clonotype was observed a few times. This chain's CDR3 is CASTLGARLHF. In DNA form, the CDR3 reads TGTGCCAGCACCCTGGGGGCCCGACTCCACTTT. The V call is TRBV28, the J call TRBJ1-6; a weak D match, TRBD1 (6 bases). This CDR3 is 11 amino acids long. The germline V gene has CDR1 MDHEN and CDR2 SYDVKM. V was pared by 7 bases and J by 16 bases, with 14 bases between. The full variable domain, in which reference TRBV28 and TRBJ1-6 provide the parts outside the CDR3, is DVKVTQSSRYLVKRTGEKVFLECVQDMDHENMFWYRQDPGLGLRLIYFSYDVKMKEKGDIPEGYSVSREKKERFSLILESASTNQTSMYLCASTLGARLHFGNGTRLTVT.

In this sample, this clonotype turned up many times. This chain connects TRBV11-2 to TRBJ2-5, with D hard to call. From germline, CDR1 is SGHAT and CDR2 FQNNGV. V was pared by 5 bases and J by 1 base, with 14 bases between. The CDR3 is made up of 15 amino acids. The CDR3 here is CASSESSRTQETQYF. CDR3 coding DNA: TGTGCCAGCAGCGAATCGTCCAGAACCCAAGAGACCCAGTACTTC.

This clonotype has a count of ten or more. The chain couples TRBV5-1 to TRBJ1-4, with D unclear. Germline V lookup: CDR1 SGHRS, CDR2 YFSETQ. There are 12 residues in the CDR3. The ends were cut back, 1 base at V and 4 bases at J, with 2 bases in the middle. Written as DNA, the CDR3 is TGCGCCAGCAGCTTGAATAATGAAAAACTGTTTTTT. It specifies CASSLNNEKLFF.

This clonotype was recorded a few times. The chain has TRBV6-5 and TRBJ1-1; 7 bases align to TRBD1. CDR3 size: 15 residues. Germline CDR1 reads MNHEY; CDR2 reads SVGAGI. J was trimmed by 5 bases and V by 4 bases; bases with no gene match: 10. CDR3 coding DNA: TGTGCCAGCAGTTTGACAGGGAGCCAGAGGACTGAAGCTTTCTTT. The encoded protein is CASSLTGSQRTEAFF.

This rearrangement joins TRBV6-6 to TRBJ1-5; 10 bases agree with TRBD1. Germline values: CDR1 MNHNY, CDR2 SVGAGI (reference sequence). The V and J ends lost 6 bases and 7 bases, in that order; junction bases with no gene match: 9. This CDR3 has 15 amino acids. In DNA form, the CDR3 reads TGTGCCAGCAGACCCGGACAGGGGGGTTTGCAGCCCCAGCATTTT. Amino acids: CASRPGQGGLQPQHF.

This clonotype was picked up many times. CDR3 sequence: CASSFTFTGGFNEKLFF. For the CDR3, the DNA is TGTGCCAGCAGCTTTACCTTTACAGGGGGATTCAATGAAAAACTGTTTTTT. The chain joins TRBV7-9 to TRBJ1-4; TRBD1 agrees at 8 bases. The CDR3 is 17 residues long. After removal of 3 bases from V and 5 bases from J, the junction contained 11 bases not matched to a gene. Looked up from germline, CDR1 is SEHNR and CDR2 is FQNEAQ (reference sequence).

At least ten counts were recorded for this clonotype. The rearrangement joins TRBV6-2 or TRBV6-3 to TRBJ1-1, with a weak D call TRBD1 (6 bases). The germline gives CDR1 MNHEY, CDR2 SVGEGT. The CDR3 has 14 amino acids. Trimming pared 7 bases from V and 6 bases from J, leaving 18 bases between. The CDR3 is CASMSRGAIPEAFF. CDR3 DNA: TGTGCCAGCATGTCGAGGGGGGCGATTCCTGAAGCTTTCTTT.

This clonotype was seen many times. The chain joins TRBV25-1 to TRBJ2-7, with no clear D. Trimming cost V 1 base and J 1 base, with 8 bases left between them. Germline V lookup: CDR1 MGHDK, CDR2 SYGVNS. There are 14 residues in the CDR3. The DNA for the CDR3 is TGTGCCAGCAGTGAATTTGATTTTTCCTACGAGCAGTACTTC. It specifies CASSEFDFSYEQYF.

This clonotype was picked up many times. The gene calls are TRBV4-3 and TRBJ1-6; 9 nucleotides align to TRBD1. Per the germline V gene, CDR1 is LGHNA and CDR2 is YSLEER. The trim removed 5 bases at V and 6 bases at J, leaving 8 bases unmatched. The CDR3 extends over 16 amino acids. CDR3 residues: CASSEGDRAGNSPLHF. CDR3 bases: TGCGCCAGCAGCGAAGGGGACAGGGCGGGTAATTCACCCCTCCACTTT.

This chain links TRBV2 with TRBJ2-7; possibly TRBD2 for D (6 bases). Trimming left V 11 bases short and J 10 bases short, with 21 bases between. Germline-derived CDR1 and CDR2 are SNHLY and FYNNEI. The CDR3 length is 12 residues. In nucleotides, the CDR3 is TGTGCCGGATCCCCTGGGGGGAGAACTCAGTACTTC. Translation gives CAGSPGGRTQYF. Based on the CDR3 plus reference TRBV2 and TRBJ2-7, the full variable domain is EPEVTQTPSHQVTQMGQEVILRCVPISNHLYFYWYRQILGQKVEFLVSFYNNEISEKSEIFDDQFSVERPDGSNFTLKIRSTKLEDSAMYFCAGSPGGRTQYFGPGTRLTVT.

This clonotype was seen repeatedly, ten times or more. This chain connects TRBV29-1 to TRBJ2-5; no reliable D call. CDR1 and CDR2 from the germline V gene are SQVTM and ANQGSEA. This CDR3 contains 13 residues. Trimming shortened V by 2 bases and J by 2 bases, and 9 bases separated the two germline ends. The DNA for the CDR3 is TGCAGCGTTGAAACTTCTAATCAAGAGACCCAGTACTTC. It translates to CSVETSNQETQYF.

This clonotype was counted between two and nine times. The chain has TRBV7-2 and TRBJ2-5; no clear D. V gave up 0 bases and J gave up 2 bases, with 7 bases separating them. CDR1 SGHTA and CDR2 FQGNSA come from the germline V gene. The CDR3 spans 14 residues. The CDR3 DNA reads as TGTGCCAGCAGCTTAGCTACAGTGCAAGAGACCCAGTACTTC. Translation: CASSLATVQETQYF.

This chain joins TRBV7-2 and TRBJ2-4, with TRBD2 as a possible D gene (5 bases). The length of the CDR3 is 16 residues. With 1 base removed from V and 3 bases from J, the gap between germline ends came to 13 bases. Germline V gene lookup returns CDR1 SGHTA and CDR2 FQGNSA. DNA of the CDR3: TGTGCCAGCAGCTTAGATTGGCGGGTTTACAAAAACATTCAGTACTTC. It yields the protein CASSLDWRVYKNIQYF.

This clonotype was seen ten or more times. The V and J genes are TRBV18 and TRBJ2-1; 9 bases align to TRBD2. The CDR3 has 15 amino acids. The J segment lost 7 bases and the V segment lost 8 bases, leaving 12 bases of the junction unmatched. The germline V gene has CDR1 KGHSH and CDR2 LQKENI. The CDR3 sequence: CASPPSGAPLNEQFF. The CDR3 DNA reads TGTGCCAGCCCCCCTAGCGGGGCCCCCTTAAATGAGCAGTTCTTC.

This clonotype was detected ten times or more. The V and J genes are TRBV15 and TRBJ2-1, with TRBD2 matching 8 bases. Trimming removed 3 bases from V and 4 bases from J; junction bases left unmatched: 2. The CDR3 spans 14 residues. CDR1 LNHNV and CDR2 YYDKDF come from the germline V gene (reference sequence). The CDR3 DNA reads TGTGCCACCAGCAGCGGGGGGGGTTACAATGAGCAGTTCTTC. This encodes CATSSGGGYNEQFF.

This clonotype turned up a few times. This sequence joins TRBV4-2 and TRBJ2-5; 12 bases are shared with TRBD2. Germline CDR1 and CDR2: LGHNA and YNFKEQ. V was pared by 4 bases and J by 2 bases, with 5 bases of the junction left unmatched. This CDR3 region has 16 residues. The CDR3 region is CASSRRLAGAQETQYF. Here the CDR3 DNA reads TGTGCCAGCAGCCGCCGACTAGCGGGGGCACAAGAGACCCAGTACTTC.